This TCR beta chain is from a study of CD8+ T cells in alopecia areata. The overall study: Tofacitinib exposure lasted 6 to 18 months, followed by 6 months off drug. Overall study results and limits: It was lesional scalp, especially alopecia totalis/universalis, that showed higher clonality than normal scalp.

The sequencing template was cDNA reverse transcribed from extracted RNA. The repertoire was sequenced with immunoSEQ multiplex PCR; TCRdb's copy has only in-frame clones and lacks some. Among 110,000 or so clones listed, around 58% were seen once. On this clone itself: No antigen is known for it.

CDR1 and CDR2 (germline): SEHNR, FQNEAQ (reference sequence). V lost 4 bases and J lost 0, with 12 bases in between. This CDR3 contains 15 residues. The treatment: oral pan-JAK inhibitor, 5-10 mg twice daily. The rearrangement joins TRBV7-9 to TRBJ1-1, with D unresolved. The TCR originated in a human donor with alopecia areata. Material: CD8+ T cells sorted from blood, obtained at week 4, from a patient treated with tofacitinib. DNA of the CDR3: TGTGCCAGCAGCTCACTAGCAAGATTGAACACTGAAGCTTTCTTT. It specifies CASSSLARLNTEAFF.